These T cell receptor beta chains were read from a single sample in a study of blood T cell repertoires in COVID-19. Using immunoSEQ multiplex PCR, the repertoire was profiled, and TCRdb retains in-frame clones only, with some absent. The sample shows around 60,000 clones, more than 80% of them seen only once. Specimen: peripheral blood. The receptors originated from a woman older than 75 with acute or convalescent COVID-19. CDR3s include the opening cysteine and the closing phenylalanine or tryptophan. A D gene is named only where the DNA matches it firmly. The listing skips clone size in some rows; elsewhere it reads once, few, many or a size class.

J: TRBJ2-2
D: .
V: TRBV18
size: .
CDR3: CASSPGQTNTGELFF
DNA: TGTGCCAGCTCACCAGGGCAGACGAACACCGGGGAGCTGTTTTTT

J: TRBJ1-1
D: .
V: TRBV5-6
size: .
CDR3: CASNPGGGTEAFF
DNA: TGTGCCAGCAACCCCGGGGGGGGCACTGAAGCTTTCTTT

J: TRBJ2-1
D: .
V: TRBV27
size: .
CDR3: CASRGSRTEGPYNEQFF
DNA: TGTGCCAGCAGGGGTTCTCGGACAGAGGGCCCTTACAATGAGCAGTTCTTC

J: TRBJ1-5
D: TRBD1
V: TRBV19
size: .
CDR3: CASSSTGGAGQPQHF
DNA: TGTGCCAGTAGTTCTACAGGGGGCGCGGGTCAGCCCCAGCATTTT

J: TRBJ2-1
D: .
V: TRBV7-9
size: .
CDR3: CASSLGDFHYNEQFF
DNA: TGTGCCAGCAGCTTAGGGGACTTCCACTACAATGAGCAGTTCTTC

J: TRBJ1-3
D: TRBD1
V: TRBV6-1
size: .
CDR3: CASSDRGQPGNTIYF
DNA: TGTGCCAGCAGTGACAGGGGGCAACCTGGAAACACCATATATTTT

J: TRBJ2-2
D: TRBD2
V: TRBV18
size: .
CDR3: CASSPGLGDGELFF
DNA: TGTGCCAGCTCACCGGGACTAGGGGACGGGGAGCTGTTTTTT

J: TRBJ1-2
D: .
V: TRBV15
size: .
CDR3: CATSRDQGYGYGYTF
DNA: TGTGCCACCAGCAGGGACCAGGGGTACGGCTATGGCTACACCTTC

J: TRBJ2-1
D: TRBD1
V: TRBV18
size: .
CDR3: CASEGRQGANEQFF
DNA: TGTGCCAGCGAAGGGCGGCAGGGGGCGAATGAGCAGTTCTTC

J: TRBJ1-1
D: .
V: TRBV30
size: .
CDR3: CAWKLTGLGTEAFF
DNA: TGTGCCTGGAAACTTACAGGGTTAGGCACTGAAGCTTTCTTT

J: TRBJ1-2
D: TRBD1
V: TRBV27
size: .
CDR3: CASRPTISGGAGYGYTF
DNA: TGTGCCAGCAGGCCGACCATTTCAGGGGGCGCGGGCTATGGCTACACCTTC

J: TRBJ2-1
D: TRBD2
V: TRBV5-1
size: .
CDR3: CASSPTSGAYNEQFF
DNA: TGCGCCAGCAGCCCAACTAGCGGGGCCTACAATGAGCAGTTCTTC

J: TRBJ2-7
D: .
V: TRBV5-1
size: .
CDR3: CASSRGAGSGYEQYF
DNA: TGCGCCAGCAGTCGTGGGGCGGGATCGGGATACGAGCAGTACTTC

J: TRBJ2-3
D: .
V: TRBV9
size: .
CDR3: CASSVTGYDTDTQYF
DNA: TGTGCCAGCAGCGTCACAGGGTATGACACAGATACGCAGTATTTT

J: TRBJ2-2
D: TRBD2
V: TRBV7-3
size: .
CDR3: CASSPGLAGAGELFF
DNA: TGTGCCAGCAGCCCCGGACTAGCGGGAGCCGGGGAGCTGTTTTTT

J: TRBJ2-2
D: .
V: TRBV6-5
size: .
CDR3: CASSQGVTGELFF
DNA: TGTGCCAGCAGCCAAGGGGTCACCGGGGAGCTGTTTTTT

J: TRBJ2-3
D: .
V: TRBV7-9
size: .
CDR3: CASSLEAGASDTQYF
DNA: TGTGCCAGCAGCTTAGAGGCAGGGGCTTCAGATACGCAGTATTTT

J: TRBJ1-1
D: TRBD1
V: TRBV28
size: .
CDR3: CASRGQGGTEAFF
DNA: TGTGCCAGCAGAGGACAGGGTGGCACTGAAGCTTTCTTT

J: TRBJ2-1
D: .
V: TRBV18
size: .
CDR3: CASSPTRDNEQFF
DNA: TGTGCCAGCTCGCCTACTAGGGACAATGAGCAGTTCTTC

J: TRBJ2-7
D: .
V: TRBV27
size: .
CDR3: CASSFSRGPYEQYF
DNA: TGTGCCAGCAGTTTCTCGCGGGGGCCCTACGAGCAGTACTTC

J: TRBJ2-6
D: TRBD2
V: TRBV5-4
size: .
CDR3: CASRRGESGANVLTF
DNA: TGTGCCAGCAGGCGGGGGGAATCTGGGGCCAACGTCCTGACTTTC

J: TRBJ1-5
D: .
V: TRBV4-1
size: .
CDR3: CASSQTPELLGNQPQHF
DNA: TGCGCCAGCAGCCAGACACCCGAACTTCTGGGCAATCAGCCCCAGCATTTT

J: TRBJ2-1
D: .
V: TRBV25-1
size: .
CDR3: CASQPSSSYNEQFF
DNA: TGTGCCTCACAGCCGTCGAGCTCCTACAATGAGCAGTTCTTC

J: TRBJ1-2
D: TRBD1
V: TRBV7-8
size: few
CDR3: CASSLSVAAGGEGYTF
DNA: TGTGCCAGCAGCTTAAGTGTCGCGGCAGGGGGAGAGGGCTACACCTTC

J: TRBJ2-3
D: TRBD1
V: TRBV7-9
size: .
CDR3: CASSLDRGLTDTQYF
DNA: TGTGCCAGCAGCCTAGACAGGGGTCTTACAGATACGCAGTATTTT